This T cell receptor beta chain was identified in a study of cytomegalovirus exposure and HLA in healthy donors. Study-wide points: Among TCR beta chains, those listed as cytomegalovirus-associated numbered more than 150.

CDR1 and CDR2 (germline): MRHNA, SNTAGT. V trimming: 4 bases; J trimming: 8 bases; junction bases outside the gene matches: 19. This CDR3 is 17 amino acids long. Comment on this clone: What it binds is unknown.

The donors were part of the validation cohort of 100 to 150 subjects. That cohort was separate from the first cohort, which comprised roughly 670 subjects. The repertoire was sequenced with immunoSEQ multiplex PCR; TCRdb's copy has only in-frame clones and lacks some. The sample has fewer than 85,000 clones; about 90% are singletons. The clonotype originates from a woman younger than 30 in good health and CMV-seropositive. Sequenced input: PBMCs. The genes are TRBV6-4 and TRBJ1-2; 7 bases are a match to TRBD1. DNA of the CDR3: TGTGCCAGCAGTGCCACCACGGGTCCGGGACAGCCAGCGGGCTACACCTTC. Protein sequence: CASSATTGPGQPAGYTF.